These T cell receptor beta chains were read from a single sample in a study of blood T cell repertoires in COVID-19. Measured with immunoSEQ multiplex PCR; TCRdb has only the in-frame clones, and not every one. The data contain around 500,000 clones, approximately 83% of them seen just once; the ten biggest clones take up roughly 3.2%. Sample: peripheral blood. Receptors originate from a human donor in a cohort sampled during active COVID-19. The CDR3 runs from the conserved cysteine through the conserved F or W. D genes are given only for firm matches. The size field is filled for only some rows; it gives once, few, many or a size class.

d_call	v_call	j_call	clone_size	cdr3_aa	cdr3_nt
NA	TRBV11-2	TRBJ2-1	NA	CASSLSYRSFSYNEQFF	TGTGCCAGCAGCCTGAGTTACAGGAGCTTCTCCTACAATGAGCAGTTCTTC
NA	TRBV27	TRBJ2-2	once	CASSFSGRNTGELFF	TGTGCCAGCAGTTTCTCGGGAAGGAACACCGGGGAGCTGTTTTTT
NA	TRBV7-2	TRBJ1-5	NA	CASSPQGQNNQPQHF	TGTGCCAGCAGCCCCCAGGGACAAAACAATCAGCCCCAGCATTTT
TRBD2	TRBV28	TRBJ2-1	NA	CASSRTSGSYNEQFF	TGTGCCAGCAGCCGCACTAGCGGGTCCTACAATGAGCAGTTCTTC
NA	TRBV5-4	TRBJ2-1	NA	CASSLARTGMYNEQFF	TGTGCCAGCAGCCTTGCCCGGACTGGAATGTACAATGAGCAGTTCTTC
TRBD1	TRBV3-1/TRBV3-2	TRBJ2-3	once	CASSPWGTGATDTQYF	TGTGCCAGCAGCCCTTGGGGGACAGGGGCAACAGATACGCAGTATTTT
NA	TRBV29-1	TRBJ1-1	NA	CSKGVGTEAFF	TGCTCCAAGGGGGTAGGGACTGAAGCTTTCTTT
TRBD1	TRBV30	TRBJ1-6	NA	CAWSGQVNSPLHF	TGTGCCTGGTCCGGACAGGTGAATTCACCCCTCCACTTT
NA	TRBV7-3	TRBJ1-1	NA	CASSSFGHTEAFF	TGTGCCAGCAGCTCTTTTGGACATACTGAAGCTTTCTTT
TRBD1	TRBV10-3	TRBJ1-1	NA	CAIRPGQGALITEAFF	TGTGCCATCAGGCCGGGACAGGGGGCGCTTATCACTGAAGCTTTCTTT
NA	TRBV9	TRBJ1-1	NA	CASSVEGGSEAFF	TGTGCCAGCAGCGTAGAGGGAGGGTCTGAAGCTTTCTTT
NA	TRBV5-5	TRBJ2-2	NA	CASSVQVNTGELFF	TGTGCCAGCAGCGTACAGGTGAACACCGGGGAGCTGTTTTTT
NA	TRBV13	TRBJ2-1	NA	CASSLGRSRSSNEQFF	TGTGCCAGCAGCTTAGGGCGCAGCCGGAGTTCCAATGAGCAGTTCTTC
NA	TRBV21-1	TRBJ2-2	NA	CASSKASLAGDTGELFF	TGTGCCAGCAGCAAAGCTAGCCTAGCGGGAGACACCGGGGAGCTGTTTTTT
TRBD2	TRBV3-1/TRBV3-2	TRBJ2-5	NA	CASSLRGGNMETQYF	TGTGCCAGCAGCCTCCGGGGGGGGAATATGGAGACCCAGTACTTC
TRBD1	TRBV5-6	TRBJ1-4	NA	CASSSQQGVGEKLFF	TGTGCCAGCAGCTCGCAGCAGGGGGTTGGAGAAAAACTGTTTTTT
NA	TRBV5-1	TRBJ2-1	NA	CASSFIAGASGNEQFF	TGCGCCAGCAGCTTTATTGCGGGGGCGTCGGGCAATGAGCAGTTCTTC
NA	TRBV19	TRBJ2-7	NA	CASSIRGQTAYEQHF	TGTGCCAGTAGTATTCGAGGACAGACCGCCTACGAGCAGCACTTC
TRBD2	TRBV6-6	TRBJ2-1	NA	CASSRLEGLAGVHEQFF	TGTGCCAGCAGTCGACTGGAAGGCCTAGCGGGAGTCCATGAGCAGTTCTTC
NA	TRBV4-2	TRBJ1-1	NA	CASSQEAARGAFF	TGTGCCAGCAGCCAAGAGGCCGCCCGAGGAGCTTTCTTT
NA	TRBV9	TRBJ2-7	NA	CASSVDGGEAYEQYF	TGTGCCAGCAGCGTAGATGGAGGGGAGGCCTACGAGCAGTACTTC
NA	TRBV7-3	TRBJ2-5	NA	CASSFGFQETQYF	TGTGCCAGCAGCTTCGGGTTCCAAGAGACCCAGTACTTC
NA	TRBV29-1	TRBJ2-4	NA	CSVGTGVGAKNIQYF	TGCAGCGTTGGTACGGGGGTTGGAGCCAAAAACATTCAGTACTTC
TRBD1	TRBV19	TRBJ1-2	NA	CASTEGQGYGYTF	TGTGCCAGTACCGAGGGACAGGGGTATGGCTACACCTTC
NA	TRBV19	TRBJ2-7	NA	CASSIGQGGEQYF	TGTGCCAGTAGTATAGGACAGGGAGGCGAGCAGTACTTC
NA	TRBV6-6	TRBJ2-7	NA	CASSYSTQVEQYF	TGTGCCAGCAGTTACTCAACACAGGTCGAGCAGTACTTC
NA	TRBV7-9	TRBJ1-4	NA	CASSAAYGADHNEKLFF	TGTGCCAGCAGCGCAGCCTATGGGGCAGACCATAATGAAAAACTGTTTTTT
NA	TRBV3-1/TRBV3-2	TRBJ1-6	few	CASSQGLDSPLHF	TGTGCCAGCAGCCAAGGTCTAGATAGCCCCCTCCACTTT
TRBD1	TRBV20-1	TRBJ1-1	NA	CSAIQGSEAFF	TGCAGTGCAATACAGGGGTCTGAAGCTTTCTTT
TRBD2	TRBV6-6	TRBJ2-4	once	CASSYGLAGQNIQYF	TGTGCCAGCAGTTACGGACTAGCGGGCCAAAACATTCAGTACTTC
NA	TRBV3-1/TRBV3-2	TRBJ1-6	NA	CASSHGFEGSPLHF	TGTGCCAGCAGCCATGGGTTTGAGGGTTCACCCCTCCACTTT
TRBD1	TRBV6-5	TRBJ2-1	NA	CASSKGGGEQFF	TGTGCCAGCAGCAAAGGGGGCGGTGAGCAGTTCTTC
NA	TRBV28	TRBJ2-1	NA	CASSLGSGKIEQFF	TGTGCCAGCAGTTTAGGTTCAGGTAAAATAGAGCAGTTCTTC
NA	TRBV6-5	TRBJ1-1	NA	CASSYERGAIEAFF	TGTGCCAGCAGTTACGAGCGGGGAGCGATTGAAGCTTTCTTT
TRBD2	TRBV10-1	TRBJ2-1	NA	CASSEEPRAGGSNEQFF	TGCGCCAGCAGTGAGGAGCCTAGGGCGGGAGGCTCCAATGAGCAGTTCTTC
NA	TRBV5-1	TRBJ2-1	NA	CASSTESFSYNEQFF	TGCGCCAGCAGCACGGAGAGTTTTAGTTACAATGAGCAGTTCTTC
NA	TRBV28	TRBJ1-1	NA	CASSPLGPMNTEAFF	TGTGCCAGCAGCCCCTTGGGGCCGATGAACACTGAAGCTTTCTTT
NA	TRBV19	TRBJ2-5	NA	CASSATGVEETQYF	TGTGCCAGTAGTGCGACAGGTGTAGAGGAGACCCAGTACTTC
NA	TRBV5-6	TRBJ2-2	NA	CASSLTPGSGELFF	TGTGCCAGCAGCTTAACACCGGGGTCCGGGGAGCTGTTTTTT
NA	TRBV29-1	TRBJ1-4	NA	CSGQDSATNEKLFF	TGCAGCGGTCAGGACAGTGCAACTAATGAAAAACTGTTTTTT
TRBD1	TRBV6-5	TRBJ2-2	NA	CASRTGGLGTGELFF	TGTGCCAGCAGGACAGGGGGCTTGGGCACCGGGGAGCTGTTTTTT
TRBD1	TRBV7-6	TRBJ1-3	NA	CASSQGQGALPGNTIYF	TGTGCCAGCAGTCAAGGACAGGGGGCTCTCCCTGGAAACACCATATATTTT
NA	TRBV7-6	TRBJ1-5	NA	CASSPLGRLRSNQPQHF	TGTGCCAGCAGCCCACTAGGCAGACTTCGTAGCAATCAGCCCCAGCATTTT